This TCR beta chain derives from a study of HIV-infected children after antiretroviral therapy interruption (dated by TCRdb to about 2019). Turning to the overall study: All eight included children had a CD4+ count above 500 and a viral load below 50 copies/ml, with four on planned treatment interruption and four on continuous treatment. The interruption group had a median age of about 9.5 years, and the continuous treatment group had a median age of around 8 years. Alongside thymic output measurements, TCR repertoires of children on planned treatment interruption were compared with TCR repertoires of children on continuous antiretroviral treatment. Most participating children had recorded exposure to EBV and CMV. For the continuous-treatment arm, samples from the corresponding weeks 0, 48 and 150 were analyzed. Interruption-arm samples came from week 0, week 12, end of interruption (week 24 or 48), and about 3 years after study end.

This clonotype was recorded at least ten times. It lacks a known antigen. Base qualities were left out, and no much larger clone turns up one base away. The label giving this sample's treatment or condition can be read as: PENTA 11 planned treatment interruption arm or continuous ART arm. The participants were children from the United Kingdom between 2 and 15 years old who had been on ART with at least three drugs for 24 weeks or longer. Cryopreserved PBMCs with at least 5 million viable cells were required; a few candidate patients were excluded for low viable PBMC yield. Using a FACSAria III cell sorter, naive CD4+ CD45RA+ CD45RO- T cells were FACS-sorted out of thawed PBMCs. The sorted cells were fixed, and RNA was then extracted with the RNeasy FFPE kit and afterward with the RNeasy Micro kit. From the cysteine through the phenylalanine, the CDR3 covers 16 amino acids. Here the CDR3 DNA is all that survives: 48 bases in frame from base 1. Clipping removes 2 bases from V and 7 bases from J, with 14 as the unmatched junction base count. According to the germline V gene, CDR1 reads SGHTA and CDR2 reads FQGNSA.

Paper-wide results and their limitations: An increase in the naive CD4+ Gini coefficient was observed by the end of treatment interruption, suggesting clonal expansion, and a return to baseline was observed by 3 years. In the naive CD4+ repertoires of PTI patients, CDR3 sharing between time points dropped after the start of interruption, while many sequences were shared between the end of interruption and 3 years later. The small number of patients is a limitation of the study, so the data should be interpreted with caution. The sorted CD45RA+ naive cells might contain minor non-naive CD45RA+ populations, such as EMRA or stem memory cells.

Receptor amplification or capture employed 3' RACE. TCR libraries were built from RNA using a 3' RACE protocol with unique molecular identifiers to correct PCR amplification bias. Up to roughly 12 amplicon libraries were pooled and sequenced on an Illumina MiSeq with v2 2x250 paired-end chemistry. On the authors' methods: Reads were processed with Decombinator to assign V and J genes and CDR3, with barcode-based error and PCR bias correction. Repertoires were subsampled to equal depth before Gini coefficient calculation using the R ineq package. Three approaches were used to assess CDR3 similarity: GLIPH, Hamming distance and a shared triplet metric. TCRdb handled the public reads itself, with Q25 trimming in fastp and clone calling in MiXCR, and kept productive beta chains. Each CDR3 protein gets just one entry, which takes the most common genes and DNA from the rows behind it. It is TCRdb's table, rather than the study itself, that gives the V and J calls and clone size. A total of some 38,000 distinct CDR3 sequences appear in this sample, just over 6.5% of them only once. The ten largest account for more than 0.95% of the sample.

The sequence links TRBV7-2 to TRBJ2-7; the junction holds 7 bases that match TRBD2. The receptor was isolated from a pool of human donors with HIV. The source material was CD45RA+ CD4+ T cells from PBMCs, pooled from several time points, sampled from a donor given antiretroviral therapy, either interrupted or continuous. The sample's cell subset or site, from its label and the paper: naive CD4+ CD45RA+ CD45RO- T cells. CDR3 reads: CASSLIPAGSSREQYF. The nucleotide sequence reads as follows: TGTGCCAGCAGCTTAATTCCAGCGGGGTCTTCGCGGGAGCAGTACTTC.